Shown below are 15 T cell receptor beta chains from a single sample sequenced in a study of cytomegalovirus exposure and HLA in healthy donors (dated 2017 in TCRdb). The library was obtained by the immunoSEQ multiplex PCR assay. In its TCRdb copy, this immuneACCESS table keeps in-frame sequences only and misses some clones. Where compared with another copy, unresolved V genes explain less than half of these, and the others have no known cause. This sample is represented by about 150,000 clones; 89% of them were singletons. The top ten clonotypes cover over 8.5% of the sample. The material sequenced was PBMCs. These receptors were collected from a woman between 18 and 29 years old in good health and CMV-seropositive.

This chain uses TRBV28 with TRBJ1-1; D is undetermined. This CDR3 has 12 residues. Germline CDR1 is MDHEN and CDR2 is SYDVKM. Trimming cost V 6 bases and J 4 bases, with 9 bases left between them. CDR3 loop: CASRLIGTEAFF. CDR3 in DNA: TGTGCCAGCAGGCTAATCGGCACTGAAGCTTTCTTT. Using reference TRBV28 and TRBJ1-1 for the parts outside the CDR3, the full variable domain is DVKVTQSSRYLVKRTGEKVFLECVQDMDHENMFWYRQDPGLGLRLIYFSYDVKMKEKGDIPEGYSVSREKKERFSLILESASTNQTSMYLCASRLIGTEAFFGQGTRLTVV.

The chain carries TRBV7-9 and TRBJ1-1; D is uncertain. Germline V lookup: CDR1 SEHNR, CDR2 FQNEAQ (reference sequence). Trimming stripped 2 bases from V and 7 bases from J, with 8 bases between. This CDR3 is 12 amino acids long. The CDR3 region is CASSLYRSEAFF. The CDR3 DNA reads as TGTGCCAGCAGCTTATATCGTAGTGAAGCTTTCTTT.

This clone was detected only a few times. The chain combines TRBV18 with TRBJ1-2, with 9 bases that match TRBD1. The germline V gene encodes CDR1 KGHSH and CDR2 LQKENI. Trimming at V came to 2 bases and at J to 6 bases, leaving 4 bases not matched to a gene. The CDR3 sequence is 14 residues long. The CDR3 is CASSPSGQGHGYTF. CDR3 nucleotide sequence: TGTGCCAGCTCACCATCGGGACAGGGACATGGCTACACCTTC.

The CDR3 region has the DNA TGTGCCACCAGCAGAGAACGTCAGGGCGGCTCCTACGAGCAGTACTTC. Translated, it gives CATSRERQGGSYEQYF. The chain carries TRBV15 and TRBJ2-7; TRBD1 might be the D (5 bases). Trimming removed 0 bases at V and 0 bases at J, with 12 bases between. CDR3 length equals 16 residues. Germline V gene lookup returns CDR1 LNHNV and CDR2 YYDKDF (reference sequence). Drawing the rest from reference TRBV15 and TRBJ2-7, the complete variable domain is DAMVIQNPRYQVTQFGKPVTLSCSQTLNHNVMYWYQQKSSQAPKLLFHYYDKDFNNEADTPDNFQSRRPNTSFCFLDIRSPGLGDTAMYLCATSRERQGGSYEQYFGPGTRLTVT.

The rearrangement uses TRBV11-2 and TRBJ2-5, with D unclear. This CDR3 is 14 amino acids long. The V gene's germline CDR1 is SGHAT and CDR2 FQNNGV. V was cut by 5 bases and J by 6 bases, with 16 bases left in between. The CDR3 region is CASSVVRLSKTQYF. The CDR3 region has the DNA TGTGCCAGCAGCGTCGTCAGGTTGAGTAAGACCCAGTACTTC.

This chain connects TRBV7-2 to TRBJ1-5; D is ambiguous. The germline CDR1 and CDR2 sequences are SGHTA and FQGNSA. The length of the CDR3 is 15 residues. V gave up 4 bases and J gave up 1 base, with 11 bases separating them. For the CDR3, the DNA is TGTGCCAGCAGCTCCTTGGCGGGGAGCAATCAGCCCCAGCATTTT. It yields the protein CASSSLAGSNQPQHF. Together with reference TRBV7-2 and TRBJ1-5, the CDR3 gives the full variable domain: GAGVSQSPSNKVTEKGKDVELRCDPISGHTALYWYRQSLGQGLEFLIYFQGNSAPDKSGLPSDRFSAERTGGSVSTLTIQRTQQEDSAVYLCASSSLAGSNQPQHFGDGTRLSIL.

The CDR3 nucleotides are TGTGCCATCGGGGCGACAGCAACTAATGAAAAACTGTTTTTT. This codes for CAIGATATNEKLFF. V is TRBV10-3 and J is TRBJ1-4; a possible D gene is TRBD1 (5 bases). CDR1 and CDR2 (germline): ENHRY, SYGVKD. This CDR3 is built from 14 residues. Trimming stripped 8 bases from V and 0 bases from J, with 10 bases between.

Concerning this clone itself: Germline and junction disagree at one end, which may indicate a read error. This rearrangement joins TRBV2 to TRBJ2-1; TRBD2 matches 10 bases. The germline CDR1 and CDR2 sequences are SNHLY and FYNNEI. This CDR3 has 16 amino acids. The CDR3 bases are TGTGCCAGCAGTGAAGCGCTTGCTAGCGGGGGCCTAAATACCGTCTTC. Amino acids: CASSEALASGGLNTVF.

The chain uses TRBV27 and TRBJ2-7; TRBD1 matches 10 bases. With 4 bases clipped from V and 7 bases from J, the junction kept 7 bases outside the gene matches. The CDR3 consists of 14 residues. The germline V gene encodes CDR1 MNHEY and CDR2 SMNVEV (reference sequence). CDR3: CASSSDRGPGEQYF. Here the CDR3 DNA reads TGTGCCAGCAGTTCCGACAGGGGGCCGGGAGAGCAGTACTTC.

J is TRBJ2-1 and V is TRBV6-6, with 13 bases matching TRBD2. CDR3 size: 16 residues. Germline trimming cut 7 bases from V and 6 bases from J; bases unmatched to any gene: 9. CDR1 MNHNY and CDR2 SVGAGI come from the germline V gene (reference sequence). The CDR3 coding sequence is TGTGCCAGCACCGAACTAGCGGGGGGGCGGACCAATGAGCAGTTCTTC. This sequence encodes CASTELAGGRTNEQFF.

J is TRBJ2-2 and V is TRBV9, with a tentative D call TRBD2 (6 bases). Germline lookup yields CDR1 SGDLS and CDR2 YYNGEE. CDR3 length equals 15 residues. V gave up 6 bases and J gave up 1 base, with 13 bases separating them. The CDR3 is CASTRSGLNTGELFF. The CDR3 DNA follows: TGTGCCAGCACCAGAAGCGGGCTGAACACCGGGGAGCTGTTTTTT.

V usage is TRBV9 and J usage is TRBJ1-2, with 10 bases fitting TRBD1. The V gene end was trimmed by 2 bases and the J gene end by 3 bases; junction bases not matched to a gene: 10. CDR3 length: 17 residues. Per the germline V gene, CDR1 is SGDLS and CDR2 is YYNGEE. The CDR3 DNA sequence: TGTGCCAGCAGCGTTGGGCTTATGACAGGGGGCCACTATGGCTACACCTTC. It yields the protein CASSVGLMTGGHYGYTF.

CDR3: CASSLGQDYEQYF. CDR3 DNA sequence: TGCGCCAGCAGCTTGGGACAGGACTACGAGCAGTACTTC. V gene TRBV5-1 combines with J gene TRBJ2-7, with D tentatively TRBD1 (6 bases). This CDR3 has 13 residues. Trimming stripped 0 bases from V and 3 bases from J, with 7 bases between. From germline, CDR1 is SGHRS and CDR2 YFSETQ.

The CDR3 sequence is CASGLLEGNQPQHF. The CDR3 DNA is TGTGCCAGCGGATTGCTGGAGGGCAATCAGCCCCAGCATTTT. The chain combines TRBV28 with TRBJ1-5, with no clear D. Trimming left V 8 bases short and J 2 bases short, with 13 bases between. The CDR3 totals 14 residues. Germline-derived CDR1 and CDR2 are MDHEN and SYDVKM.

This clone occurred once. The V gene is TRBV10-3, the J gene TRBJ2-3; no reliable D call. The CDR3 contains 13 residues. The V end was cut by 2 bases, the J end by 6 bases, with 9 bases between. CDR1 and CDR2 from the germline V gene are ENHRY and SYGVKD. Here the CDR3 reads CAISERTRDTQYF. As DNA, the CDR3 is TGTGCCATCAGTGAGCGAACTCGGGATACGCAGTATTTT.